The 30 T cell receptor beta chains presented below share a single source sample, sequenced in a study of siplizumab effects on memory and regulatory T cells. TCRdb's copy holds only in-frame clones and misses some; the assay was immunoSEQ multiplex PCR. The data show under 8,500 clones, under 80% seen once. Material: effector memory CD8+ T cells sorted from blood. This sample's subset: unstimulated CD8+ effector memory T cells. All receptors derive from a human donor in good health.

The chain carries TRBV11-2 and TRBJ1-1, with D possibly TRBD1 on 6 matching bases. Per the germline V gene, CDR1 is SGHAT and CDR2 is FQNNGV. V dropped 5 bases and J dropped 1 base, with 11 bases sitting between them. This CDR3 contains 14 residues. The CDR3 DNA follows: TGTGCCAGCAGCCAAAACAGGGAGAACACTGAAGCTTTCTTT. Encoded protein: CASSQNRENTEAFF.

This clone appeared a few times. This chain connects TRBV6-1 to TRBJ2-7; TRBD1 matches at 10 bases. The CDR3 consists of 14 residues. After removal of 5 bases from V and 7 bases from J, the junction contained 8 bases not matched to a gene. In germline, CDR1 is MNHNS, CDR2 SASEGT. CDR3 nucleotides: TGTGCCAGCAGTCCGGGGACAGGGGTGGAGGAGCAGTACTTC. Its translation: CASSPGTGVEEQYF.

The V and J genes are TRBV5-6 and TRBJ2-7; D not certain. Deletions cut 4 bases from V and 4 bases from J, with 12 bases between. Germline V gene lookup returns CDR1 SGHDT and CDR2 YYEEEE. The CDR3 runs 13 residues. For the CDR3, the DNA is TGTGCCAGCAGCCGCTATAACGGTTACGAGCAGTACTTC. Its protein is CASSRYNGYEQYF.

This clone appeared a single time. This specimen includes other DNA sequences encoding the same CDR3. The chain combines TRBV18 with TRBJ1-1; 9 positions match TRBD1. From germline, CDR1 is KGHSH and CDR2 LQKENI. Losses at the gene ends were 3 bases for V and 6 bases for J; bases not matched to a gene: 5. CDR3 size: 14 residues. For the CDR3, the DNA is TGTGCCAGCTCACCCCTACAGGGGGCATCTGAAGCTTTCTTT. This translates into CASSPLQGASEAFF.

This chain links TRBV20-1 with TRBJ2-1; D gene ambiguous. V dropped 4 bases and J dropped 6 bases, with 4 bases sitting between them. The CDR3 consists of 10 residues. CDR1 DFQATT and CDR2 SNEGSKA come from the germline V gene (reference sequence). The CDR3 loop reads CSAKINEQFF. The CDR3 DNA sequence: TGCAGTGCTAAGATCAATGAGCAGTTCTTC.

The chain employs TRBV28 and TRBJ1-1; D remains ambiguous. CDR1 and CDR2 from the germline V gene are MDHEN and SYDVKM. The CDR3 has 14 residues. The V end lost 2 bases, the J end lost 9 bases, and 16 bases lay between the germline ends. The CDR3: CASSLTQEPPKAFF. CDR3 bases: TGTGCCAGCAGTTTAACCCAGGAGCCCCCTAAAGCTTTCTTT.

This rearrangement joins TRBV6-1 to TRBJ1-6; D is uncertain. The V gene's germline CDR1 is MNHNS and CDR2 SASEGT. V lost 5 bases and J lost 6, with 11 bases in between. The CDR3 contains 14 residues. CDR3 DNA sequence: TGTGCCAGCAGTCAAGGACTGACTAATTCACCCCTCCACTTT. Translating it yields CASSQGLTNSPLHF.

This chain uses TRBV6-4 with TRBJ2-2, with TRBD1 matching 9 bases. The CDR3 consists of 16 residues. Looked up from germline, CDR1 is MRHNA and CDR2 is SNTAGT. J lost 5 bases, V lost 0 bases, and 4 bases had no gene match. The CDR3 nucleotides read TGTGCCAGCAGTGACTCGGGACAGGGCGGAACCGGGGAGCTGTTTTTT. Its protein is CASSDSGQGGTGELFF.

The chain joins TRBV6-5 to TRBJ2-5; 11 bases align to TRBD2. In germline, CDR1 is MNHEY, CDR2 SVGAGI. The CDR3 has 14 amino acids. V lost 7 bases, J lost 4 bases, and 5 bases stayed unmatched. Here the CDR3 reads CASTTSGGRETQYF. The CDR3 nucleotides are TGTGCCAGCACTACTAGCGGGGGACGAGAGACCCAGTACTTC.

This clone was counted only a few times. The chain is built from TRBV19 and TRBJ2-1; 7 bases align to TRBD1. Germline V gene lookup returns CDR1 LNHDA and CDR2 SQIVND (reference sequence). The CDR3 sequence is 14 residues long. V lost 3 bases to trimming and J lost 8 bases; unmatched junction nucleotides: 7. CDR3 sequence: CASSMRQGRDEQFF. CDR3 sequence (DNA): TGTGCCAGTAGTATGAGACAGGGTAGAGATGAGCAGTTCTTC.

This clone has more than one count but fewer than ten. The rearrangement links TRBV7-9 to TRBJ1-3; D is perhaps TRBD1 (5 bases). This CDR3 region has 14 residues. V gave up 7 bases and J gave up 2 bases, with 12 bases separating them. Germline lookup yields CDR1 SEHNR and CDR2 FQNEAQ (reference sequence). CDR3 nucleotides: TGTGCCAGCACATACAGGTTGACTGGAAACACCATATATTTT. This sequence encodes CASTYRLTGNTIYF.

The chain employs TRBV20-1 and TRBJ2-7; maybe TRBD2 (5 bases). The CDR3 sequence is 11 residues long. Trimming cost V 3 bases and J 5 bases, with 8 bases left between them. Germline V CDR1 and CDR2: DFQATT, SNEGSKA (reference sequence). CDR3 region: CSASPGDEQYF. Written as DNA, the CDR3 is TGCAGTGCTAGTCCCGGGGACGAGCAGTACTTC.

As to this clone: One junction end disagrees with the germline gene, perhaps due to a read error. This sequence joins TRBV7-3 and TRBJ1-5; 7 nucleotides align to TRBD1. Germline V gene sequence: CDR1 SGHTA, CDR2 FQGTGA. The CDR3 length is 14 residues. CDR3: CASRPGTAKSAPAF. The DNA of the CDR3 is TGTGCCAGCAGACCCGGGACAGCTAAATCAGCCCCAGCATTT.

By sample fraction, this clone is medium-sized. CDR3 in DNA: TGCGCCAGCAGGAAGGACGGACAGACGGGCCAGCCCCAGCATTTT. It codes for CASRKDGQTGQPQHF. The rearrangement joins TRBV5-1 to TRBJ1-5; D perhaps matches TRBD1 (6 bases). Trimming removed 5 bases at V and 7 bases at J, with 19 bases between. Per the germline V gene, CDR1 is SGHRS and CDR2 is YFSETQ. The CDR3 sequence is 15 residues long.

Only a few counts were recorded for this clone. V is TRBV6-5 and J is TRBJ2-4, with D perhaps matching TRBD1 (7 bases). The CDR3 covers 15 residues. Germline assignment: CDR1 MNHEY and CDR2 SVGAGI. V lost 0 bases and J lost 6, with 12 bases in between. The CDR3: CASSYSAQGGNIQYF. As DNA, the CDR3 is TGTGCCAGCAGTTACTCGGCGCAGGGGGGAAACATTCAGTACTTC.

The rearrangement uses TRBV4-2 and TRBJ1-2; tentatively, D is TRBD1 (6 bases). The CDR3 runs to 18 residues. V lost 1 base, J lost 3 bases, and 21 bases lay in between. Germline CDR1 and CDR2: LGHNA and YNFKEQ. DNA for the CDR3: TGTGCCAGCAGCCAAGTGTATCAGTCCACCCCAGGGGACTATGGCTACACCTTC. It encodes CASSQVYQSTPGDYGYTF.

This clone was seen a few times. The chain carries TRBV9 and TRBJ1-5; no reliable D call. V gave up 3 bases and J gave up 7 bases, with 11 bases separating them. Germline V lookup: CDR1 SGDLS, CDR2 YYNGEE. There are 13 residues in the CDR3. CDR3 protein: CASSGSAGQPQHF. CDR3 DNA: TGTGCCAGCAGCGGGAGCGCGGGACAGCCCCAGCATTTT.

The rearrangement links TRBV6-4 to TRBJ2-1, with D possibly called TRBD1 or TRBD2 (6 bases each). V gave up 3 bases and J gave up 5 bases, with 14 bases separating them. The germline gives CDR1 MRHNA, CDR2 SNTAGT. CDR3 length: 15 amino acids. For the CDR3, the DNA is TGTGCCAGCAGTGAATCGGCGGGGACACACAATGAGCAGTTCTTC. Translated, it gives CASSESAGTHNEQFF.

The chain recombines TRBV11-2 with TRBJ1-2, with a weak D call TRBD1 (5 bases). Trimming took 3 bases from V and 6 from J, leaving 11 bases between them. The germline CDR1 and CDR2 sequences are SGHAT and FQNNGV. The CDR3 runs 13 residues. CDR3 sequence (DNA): TGTGCCAGCAGCTTGAATCAGGGCCATGGCTACACCTTC. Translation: CASSLNQGHGYTF. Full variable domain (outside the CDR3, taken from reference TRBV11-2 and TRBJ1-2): EAGVAQSPRYKIIEKRQSVAFWCNPISGHATLYWYQQILGQGPKLLIQFQNNGVVDDSQLPKDRFSAERLKGVDSTLKIQPAKLEDSAVYLCASSLNQGHGYTFGSGTRLTVV.

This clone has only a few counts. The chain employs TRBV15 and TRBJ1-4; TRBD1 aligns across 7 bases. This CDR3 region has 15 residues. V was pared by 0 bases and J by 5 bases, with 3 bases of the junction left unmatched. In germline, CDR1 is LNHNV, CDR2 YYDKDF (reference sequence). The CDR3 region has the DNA TGTGCCACCAGCAGAGATCGGACAGGAAATGAAAAACTGTTTTTT. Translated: CATSRDRTGNEKLFF.

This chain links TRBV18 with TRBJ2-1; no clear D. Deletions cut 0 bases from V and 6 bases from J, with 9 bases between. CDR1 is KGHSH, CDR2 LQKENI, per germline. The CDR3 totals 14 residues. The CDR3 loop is CASSPPNSGNEQFF. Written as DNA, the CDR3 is TGTGCCAGCTCACCACCGAACTCAGGCAATGAGCAGTTCTTC.

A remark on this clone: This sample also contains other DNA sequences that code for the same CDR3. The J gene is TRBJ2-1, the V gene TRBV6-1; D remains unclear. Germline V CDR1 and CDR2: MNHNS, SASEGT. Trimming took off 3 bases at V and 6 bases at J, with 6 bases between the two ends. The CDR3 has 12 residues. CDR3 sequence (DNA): TGTGCCAGCAGTGACCCGGGCAATGAGCAGTTCTTC. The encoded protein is CASSDPGNEQFF.

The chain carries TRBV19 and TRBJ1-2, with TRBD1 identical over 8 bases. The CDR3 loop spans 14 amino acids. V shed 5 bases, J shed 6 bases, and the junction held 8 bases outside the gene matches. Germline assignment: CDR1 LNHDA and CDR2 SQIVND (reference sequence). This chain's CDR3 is CASSGRTGWDGYTF. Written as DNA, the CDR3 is TGTGCCAGTAGTGGCCGGACAGGGTGGGATGGCTACACCTTC. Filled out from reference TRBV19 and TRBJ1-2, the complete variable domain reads DGGITQSPKYLFRKEGQNVTLSCEQNLNHDAMYWYRQDPGQGLRLIYYSQIVNDFQKGDIAEGYSVSREKKESFPLTVTSAQKNPTAFYLCASSGRTGWDGYTFGSGTRLTVV.

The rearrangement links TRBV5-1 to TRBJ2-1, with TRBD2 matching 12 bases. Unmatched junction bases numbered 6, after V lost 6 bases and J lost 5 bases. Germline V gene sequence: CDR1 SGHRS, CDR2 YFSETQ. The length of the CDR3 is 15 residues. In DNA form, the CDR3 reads TGCGCCAGCACCTCGCCTAGCGGGGGGGACAATGAGCAGTTCTTC. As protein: CASTSPSGGDNEQFF. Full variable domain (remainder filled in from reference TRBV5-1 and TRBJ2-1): KAGVTQTPRYLIKTRGQQVTLSCSPISGHRSVSWYQQTPGQGLQFLFEYFSETQRNKGNFPGRFSGRQFSNSRSEMNVSTLELGDSALYLCASTSPSGGDNEQFFGPGTRLTVL.

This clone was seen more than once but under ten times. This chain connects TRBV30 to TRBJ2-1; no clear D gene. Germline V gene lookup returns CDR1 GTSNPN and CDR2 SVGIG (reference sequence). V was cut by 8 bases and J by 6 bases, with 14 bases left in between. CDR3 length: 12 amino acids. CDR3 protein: CAGDRTANEQFF. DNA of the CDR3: TGTGCCGGAGACCGAACTGCCAATGAGCAGTTCTTC.

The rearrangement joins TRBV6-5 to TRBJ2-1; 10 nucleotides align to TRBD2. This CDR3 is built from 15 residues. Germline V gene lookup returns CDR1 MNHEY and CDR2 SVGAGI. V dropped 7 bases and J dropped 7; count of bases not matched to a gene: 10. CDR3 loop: CASMILAGEINEQFF. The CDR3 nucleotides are TGTGCCAGCATGATTCTAGCGGGGGAAATTAATGAGCAGTTCTTC.

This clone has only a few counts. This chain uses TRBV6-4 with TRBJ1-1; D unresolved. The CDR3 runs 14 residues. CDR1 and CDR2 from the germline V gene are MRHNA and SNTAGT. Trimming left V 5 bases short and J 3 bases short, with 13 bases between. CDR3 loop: CASSSQAGHTEAFF. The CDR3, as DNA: TGTGCCAGCAGTTCCCAGGCGGGTCACACTGAAGCTTTCTTT.

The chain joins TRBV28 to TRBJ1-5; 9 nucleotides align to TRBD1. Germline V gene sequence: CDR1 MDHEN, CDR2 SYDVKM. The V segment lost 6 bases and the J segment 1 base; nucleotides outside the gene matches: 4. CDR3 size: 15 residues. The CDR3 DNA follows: TGTGCCAGCAGACAGGGGGCAGGGAGCAATCAGCCCCAGCATTTT. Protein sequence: CASRQGAGSNQPQHF.

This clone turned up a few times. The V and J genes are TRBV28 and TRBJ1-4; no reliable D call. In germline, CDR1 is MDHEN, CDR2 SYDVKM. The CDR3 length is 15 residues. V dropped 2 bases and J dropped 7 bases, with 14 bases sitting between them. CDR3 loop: CASSLKARNIEKLFF. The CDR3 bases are TGTGCCAGCAGTTTAAAGGCCAGGAACATTGAAAAACTGTTTTTT. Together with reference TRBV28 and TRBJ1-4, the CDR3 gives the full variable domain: DVKVTQSSRYLVKRTGEKVFLECVQDMDHENMFWYRQDPGLGLRLIYFSYDVKMKEKGDIPEGYSVSREKKERFSLILESASTNQTSMYLCASSLKARNIEKLFFGSGTQLSVL.

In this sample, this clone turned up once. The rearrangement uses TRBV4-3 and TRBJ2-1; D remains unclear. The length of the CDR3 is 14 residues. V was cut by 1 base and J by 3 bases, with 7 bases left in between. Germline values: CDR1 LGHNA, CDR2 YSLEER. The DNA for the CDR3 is TGCGCCAGCAGCCAAGGAGAAAGCTACAATGAGCAGTTCTTC. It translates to CASSQGESYNEQFF.